This passage covers 30 T cell receptor beta chains from one sample sequenced in a study of siplizumab effects on memory and regulatory T cells. This table comes from immunoSEQ multiplex PCR, and its TCRdb copy is limited to in-frame clones, with some not included. The data contain about 120,000 clones, roughly 95% of them seen just once; the ten biggest clones take up around 0.16%. Specimen: non-Treg CD4+ T cells sorted from blood. The receptors shown here come from a human donor in good health.

This chain uses TRBV5-5 with TRBJ1-1; 7 nucleotides agree with TRBD1. The germline gives CDR1 SGHKS, CDR2 YYEKEE (reference sequence). V was pared by 3 bases and J by 2 bases, with 7 bases of the junction left unmatched. The CDR3 is 15 residues long. The CDR3 nucleotides read TGTGCCAGCAGCTACAGGACAGGAGCAAACACTGAAGCTTTCTTT. Translated, it gives CASSYRTGANTEAFF. The whole variable domain, filled in from reference TRBV5-5 and TRBJ1-1, reads DAGVTQSPTHLIKTRGQQVTLRCSPISGHKSVSWYQQVLGQGPQFIFQYYEKEERGRGNFPDRFSARQFPNYSSELNVNALLLGDSALYLCASSYRTGANTEAFFGQGTRLTVV.

J is TRBJ2-1 and V is TRBV7-3, with 10 positions matching TRBD1. V lost 0 bases to trimming and J lost 8 bases; unmatched junction nucleotides: 4. Per germline, CDR1 SGHTA and CDR2 FQGTGA. The CDR3 is made up of 15 amino acids. CDR3 amino acids: CASSLTAGQGDEQFF. The DNA for the CDR3 is TGTGCCAGCAGCTTAACCGCAGGACAGGGGGATGAGCAGTTCTTC.

The chain recombines TRBV19 with TRBJ1-2, with unresolved D. The germline CDR1 and CDR2 sequences are LNHDA and SQIVND (reference sequence). V was pared by 4 bases and J by 4 bases, with 16 bases between. The CDR3 has 15 amino acids. The CDR3 nucleotides read TGTGCCAGTAGTACAGGATTTCAGGTTCTCTATGGCTACACCTTC. Translating gives CASSTGFQVLYGYTF.

The V gene is TRBV5-1, the J gene TRBJ2-1, with D possibly matching TRBD1 (5 bases). CDR1 and CDR2 (germline): SGHRS, YFSETQ. This CDR3 is built from 18 residues. V lost 4 bases, J lost 3 bases, and 23 bases lay in between. In nucleotides, the CDR3 is TGCGCCAGCAGCCCCGTTCCCCCAGGGTCTATCCTCTACAATGAGCAGTTCTTC. Its translation: CASSPVPPGSILYNEQFF.

The chain is built from TRBV30 and TRBJ1-3, with D hard to call. V was cut by 7 bases and J by 2 bases, with 9 bases left in between. The CDR3 runs to 12 residues. Germline assignment: CDR1 GTSNPN and CDR2 SVGIG (reference sequence). This chain's CDR3 is CAYPKAGNTIYF. DNA of the CDR3: TGTGCCTATCCAAAAGCTGGAAACACCATATATTTT. Using reference TRBV30 and TRBJ1-3 for the parts outside the CDR3, the full variable domain is SQTIHQWPATLVQPVGSPLSLECTVEGTSNPNLYWYRQAAGRGLQLLFYSVGIGQISSEVPQNLSASRPQDRQFILSSKKLLLSDSGFYLCAYPKAGNTIYFGEGSWLTVV.

The V gene is TRBV28, the J gene TRBJ1-2, with TRBD1 identical over 9 bases. From germline, CDR1 is MDHEN and CDR2 SYDVKM. The length of the CDR3 is 15 residues. V trimming: 4 bases; J trimming: 2 bases; junction bases outside the gene matches: 5. Written as DNA, the CDR3 is TGTGCCAGCAGTTCCCCTGGACAGGGGAACTATGGCTACACCTTC. Its protein is CASSSPGQGNYGYTF.

The chain employs TRBV5-3 and TRBJ2-7; 11 positions agree with TRBD2. TRBV5-3 is labeled an ORF, and its function is uncertain. The V gene end was trimmed by 1 base and the J gene end by 0 bases; junction bases not matched to a gene: 6. This CDR3 comprises 17 residues. The CDR3 nucleotides are TGTGCCAGAAGCTTGAAACTAGCGGGGGAAAGCTCCTACGAGCAGTACTTC. Protein sequence: CARSLKLAGESSYEQYF.

V gene TRBV7-3 combines with J gene TRBJ2-1, with 13 bases aligning to TRBD2. The germline CDR1 and CDR2 sequences are SGHTA and FQGTGA. V dropped 5 bases and J dropped 1; count of bases not matched to a gene: 11. This CDR3 region has 19 residues. CDR3 nucleotide sequence: TGTGCCAGCAGCCAAGGAAGACTAGCGGGGGGCGGTTCCTACAATGAGCAGTTCTTC. It translates to CASSQGRLAGGGSYNEQFF.

This clone was counted once. V gene TRBV6-1 combines with J gene TRBJ1-2; D is ambiguous. V was clipped by 4 bases and J by 3 bases, with 15 bases between them. Germline values: CDR1 MNHNS, CDR2 SASEGT. This CDR3 has 15 residues. For the CDR3, the DNA is TGTGCCAGCAGTGGTCGGCAAACGAACCACTATGGCTACACCTTC. This encodes CASSGRQTNHYGYTF.

The V and J genes are TRBV5-5 and TRBJ2-3; D possibly corresponds to TRBD2 (6 bases). Looked up from germline, CDR1 is SGHKS and CDR2 is YYEKEE (reference sequence). Trimming cost V 1 base and J 0 bases, with 9 bases left between them. The CDR3 covers 15 residues. The CDR3 loop is CASSLSGRSTDTQYF. Written as DNA, the CDR3 is TGTGCCAGCAGCTTGAGCGGGCGTAGCACAGATACGCAGTATTTT.

The chain employs TRBV5-6 and TRBJ1-5; D is undetermined. CDR1 and CDR2 (germline): SGHDT, YYEEEE. The CDR3 sequence is 17 residues long. The V gene lost 6 bases and the J gene lost 1 base, with 20 bases spanning the gap. CDR3 coding DNA: TGTGCCAGCACCCCATCGGGAGGACTTGTGAGCAATCAGCCCCAGCATTTT. It yields the protein CASTPSGGLVSNQPQHF.

The V and J genes are TRBV7-2 and TRBJ1-4; 7 bases fit TRBD1. The CDR3 is 13 amino acids. Per germline, CDR1 SGHTA and CDR2 FQGNSA. Trimming cost V 4 bases and J 8 bases; bases outside gene matches: 4. In DNA, the CDR3 is TGTGCCAGCAGCTACGGGACAGAAGAAAAACTGTTTTTT. This gives the protein CASSYGTEEKLFF.

This clone was seen only once. The chain's CDR3 is CASSELSGGNNEKLFF. The DNA for the CDR3 is TGTGCCAGCAGCGAGTTGTCAGGGGGCAATAATGAAAAACTGTTTTTT. The V gene is TRBV9, the J gene TRBJ1-4; 8 bases agree with TRBD1. V lost 3 bases, J lost 4 bases, and 8 bases stayed unmatched. CDR1 and CDR2 from the germline V gene are SGDLS and YYNGEE. This CDR3 is built from 16 residues. Combining the CDR3 with reference TRBV9 and TRBJ1-4 gives the whole variable domain DSGVTQTPKHLITATGQRVTLRCSPRSGDLSVYWYQQSLDQGLQFLIQYYNGEERAKGNILERFSAQQFPDLHSELNLSSLELGDSALYFCASSELSGGNNEKLFFGSGTQLSVL.

This clone is a singleton in its sample. Relative to the germline gene, one junction end is altered; a read error may explain this. Other DNA sequences in this specimen translate into the identical CDR3. V gene TRBV9 combines with J gene TRBJ2-2; 8 positions agree with TRBD1. CDR3 length equals 16 residues. From germline, CDR1 is SGDLS and CDR2 YYNGEE. CDR3 in DNA: TGTGCCAGCAGCTCAGGGGGCTCCGCGAACACTGGGGAGCTGTTTTTT. This sequence encodes CASSSGGSANTGELFF. Based on the CDR3 plus reference TRBV9 and TRBJ2-2, the full variable domain is DSGVTQTPKHLITATGQRVTLRCSPRSGDLSVYWYQQSLDQGLQFLIQYYNGEERAKGNILERFSAQQFPDLHSELNLSSLELGDSALYFCASSSGGSANTGELFFGEGSRLTVL.

The J gene is TRBJ2-2, the V gene TRBV10-3; TRBD2 aligns across 11 bases. The V gene end was trimmed by 7 bases and the J gene end by 4 bases; junction bases not matched to a gene: 11. Germline V gene sequence: CDR1 ENHRY, CDR2 SYGVKD. The CDR3 totals 17 residues. CDR3 residues: CAINLGLAGGGTGELFF. The CDR3 DNA sequence: TGTGCCATCAATTTGGGGCTAGCGGGGGGCGGCACCGGGGAGCTGTTTTTT.

V is TRBV19 and J is TRBJ1-2; a weak D match, TRBD1 (6 bases). Germline loops: CDR1 LNHDA, CDR2 SQIVND (reference sequence). V was shortened by 4 bases and J by 0 bases, with 15 bases between the two germline ends. CDR3 length: 16 residues. This CDR3 is CASSTQGWDANYGYTF. The CDR3, as DNA: TGTGCCAGTAGTACCCAGGGGTGGGACGCTAACTATGGCTACACCTTC. Full variable domain (rest looked up from reference TRBV19 and TRBJ1-2): DGGITQSPKYLFRKEGQNVTLSCEQNLNHDAMYWYRQDPGQGLRLIYYSQIVNDFQKGDIAEGYSVSREKKESFPLTVTSAQKNPTAFYLCASSTQGWDANYGYTFGSGTRLTVV.

The chain carries TRBV29-1 and TRBJ2-5; no clear D. The CDR3 spans 11 residues. Trimming pared 6 bases from V and 2 bases from J, leaving 7 bases between. Germline loops: CDR1 SQVTM, CDR2 ANQGSEA. The CDR3 DNA reads as TGCAGCGTCGGGCCTCAAGAGACCCAGTACTTC. Translating it yields CSVGPQETQYF.

V gene TRBV5-1 combines with J gene TRBJ2-3; tentatively, D is TRBD1 or TRBD2 (6 bases each). Germline CDR1 SGHRS, CDR2 YFSETQ. V lost 4 bases and J 1 base, leaving 13 bases between the germline ends. This CDR3 contains 15 residues. The CDR3 DNA reads TGCGCCAGCAGCCCGGACGGGGGCGGCACAGATACGCAGTATTTT. It translates to CASSPDGGGTDTQYF.

J is TRBJ2-6 and V is TRBV7-9; D gene ambiguous. The CDR3 consists of 16 residues. V lost 5 bases, J lost 3 bases, and 14 bases lay in between. CDR1 and CDR2 (germline): SEHNR, FQNEAQ (reference sequence). CDR3 sequence: CASSRHRGSGANVLTF. The CDR3 DNA follows: TGTGCCAGCAGCCGCCATAGAGGCAGTGGGGCCAACGTCCTGACTTTC.

This chain uses TRBV6-1 with TRBJ2-5; D is undetermined. This CDR3 region has 14 residues. The germline V and J ends were trimmed by 4 bases and 1 base, with 10 bases remaining between them. Germline assignment: CDR1 MNHNS and CDR2 SASEGT. The CDR3 DNA sequence: TGTGCCAGCAGTGGTTTTACGGCCCAAGAGACCCAGTACTTC. It encodes CASSGFTAQETQYF.

The chain joins TRBV6-6 to TRBJ1-1; no clear D. V lost 6 bases to trimming and J lost 0 bases, with 11 bases between them. CDR3 size: 14 residues. The V gene's germline CDR1 is MNHNY and CDR2 SVGAGI (reference sequence). CDR3 in DNA: TGTGCCAGCAGACCTCCGGGCCTGAACACTGAAGCTTTCTTT. Protein product: CASRPPGLNTEAFF.

This rearrangement joins TRBV30 to TRBJ2-7; D possibly matches TRBD1 or TRBD2 (6 bases each). Germline assignment: CDR1 GTSNPN and CDR2 SVGIG (reference sequence). This CDR3 region has 12 residues. The germline V and J ends were trimmed by 5 bases and 3 bases, with 11 bases remaining between them. CDR3 coding DNA: TGTGCCTGGGGCGGGACAAGCTACGAGCAGTACTTC. It translates to CAWGGTSYEQYF. Full variable domain (missing parts from reference TRBV30 and TRBJ2-7): SQTIHQWPATLVQPVGSPLSLECTVEGTSNPNLYWYRQAAGRGLQLLFYSVGIGQISSEVPQNLSASRPQDRQFILSSKKLLLSDSGFYLCAWGGTSYEQYFGPGTRLTVT.

This sequence joins TRBV29-1 and TRBJ2-7, with D possibly called TRBD1 or TRBD2 (6 bases each). The CDR3 is made up of 13 amino acids. Trimming took 4 bases from V and 2 from J, leaving 12 bases between them. Germline V gene sequence: CDR1 SQVTM, CDR2 ANQGSEA. CDR3 in amino acids: CSVGGDNPYEQYF. DNA of the CDR3: TGCAGCGTTGGGGGGGACAACCCCTACGAGCAGTACTTC.

J is TRBJ2-5 and V is TRBV29-1; D perhaps matches TRBD1 (6 bases). Germline assignment: CDR1 SQVTM and CDR2 ANQGSEA. The length of the CDR3 is 13 residues. The ends were cut back, 1 base at V and 0 bases at J, with 6 bases in the middle. CDR3 residues: CSVEGGHQETQYF. The CDR3 nucleotides read TGCAGCGTTGAAGGGGGGCACCAAGAGACCCAGTACTTC.

V and J are TRBV2 and TRBJ2-2; TRBD2 matches at 12 bases. V gave up 6 bases and J gave up 2 bases; unmatched junction bases: 7. The CDR3 has 17 residues. CDR1 SNHLY and CDR2 FYNNEI come from the germline V gene. The CDR3 loop is CASSRLAGDSNTGELFF. The CDR3 DNA reads TGTGCCAGCAGCCGACTAGCGGGGGACTCAAACACCGGGGAGCTGTTTTTT.

V is TRBV28 and J is TRBJ2-1, with D possibly being TRBD1 or TRBD2 (6 bases each). This CDR3 has 16 amino acids. Between the trimmed V and J ends, which lost 8 bases and 4 bases, there was a span of 21 bases. Germline V lookup: CDR1 MDHEN, CDR2 SYDVKM. This chain's CDR3 is CASAPGTGRFYNEQFF. The DNA for the CDR3 is TGTGCCAGCGCCCCCGGAACAGGGAGGTTTTACAATGAGCAGTTCTTC.

The chain employs TRBV6-5 and TRBJ1-1; TRBD1 is a possible D gene (5 bases). The CDR3 covers 11 residues. CDR1 is MNHEY, CDR2 SVGAGI, per germline. V was cut by 7 bases and J by 3 bases, with 6 bases left in between. The CDR3: CASMGDTEAFF. The CDR3 region has the DNA TGTGCCAGCATGGGGGACACTGAAGCTTTCTTT.

In its sample, this clone was seen once. The chain is built from TRBV14 and TRBJ2-1, with 9 bases that match TRBD2. The J segment lost 12 bases and the V segment lost 4 bases, leaving 7 bases of the junction unmatched. The CDR3 has 13 amino acids. Per the germline V gene, CDR1 is SGHDN and CDR2 is FVKESK. The CDR3 DNA reads as TGTGCCAGCAGCCTCGGGTCGCGGGAGGGGCAGTTCTTC. Encoded protein: CASSLGSREGQFF.

This chain connects TRBV6-5 to TRBJ2-5; no reliable D call. CDR3 length: 11 residues. Germline lookup yields CDR1 MNHEY and CDR2 SVGAGI. V was cut by 4 bases and J by 5 bases, with 5 bases left in between. The CDR3 nucleotides read TGTGCCAGCAGTTTAGGCGAGACCCAGTACTTC. Residues: CASSLGETQYF.

V and J are TRBV18 and TRBJ2-5; tentative D call: TRBD1 (6 bases). Germline CDR1 reads KGHSH; CDR2 reads LQKENI. This CDR3 contains 14 residues. Trimming shortened V by 3 bases and J by 2 bases, and 10 bases separated the two germline ends. The CDR3 DNA reads as TGTGCCAGCTCACCCGGGACACCTCAAGAGACCCAGTACTTC. Translated, it gives CASSPGTPQETQYF. Full variable domain (rest looked up from reference TRBV18 and TRBJ2-5): NAGVMQNPRHLVRRRGQEARLRCSPMKGHSHVYWYRQLPEEGLKFMVYLQKENIIDESGMPKERFSAEFPKEGPSILRIQQVVRGDSAAYFCASSPGTPQETQYFGPGTRLLVL.